Below, 14 T cell receptor beta chains from the same sample are listed, as sequenced in a study of graft-versus-host responses after intestinal transplantation. The assay was immunoSEQ multiplex PCR, and TCRdb's table has in-frame clones only and misses some. This table has 70,000 to 95,000 clones, 80% to 95% appearing once. The antigens of these receptors remain unknown. The sample was unstimulated CD8+ T cells sorted from spleen or lymph node cells, taken before transplant. All receptors come from a human donor who was the organ donor for an intestinal transplant.

The V gene is TRBV28, the J gene TRBJ2-5; TRBD2 aligns across 7 bases. Germline values: CDR1 MDHEN, CDR2 SYDVKM. The J segment lost 2 bases and the V segment lost 3 bases, leaving 3 bases of the junction unmatched. This CDR3 has 14 residues. The chain's CDR3 is CASSFVGGQETQYF. CDR3 in DNA: TGTGCCAGCAGTTTTGTCGGGGGGCAAGAGACCCAGTACTTC.

This chain joins TRBV19 and TRBJ2-7, with 9 bases that match TRBD1. CDR1 LNHDA and CDR2 SQIVND come from the germline V gene (reference sequence). J lost 5 bases, V lost 8 bases, and 10 bases had no gene match. CDR3 size: 14 residues. CDR3 loop: CASGPGTGTDEQYF. CDR3 DNA sequence: TGTGCCAGTGGGCCCGGGACAGGGACGGACGAGCAGTACTTC.

V usage is TRBV7-9 and J usage is TRBJ2-7; 16 nucleotides agree with TRBD2. CDR1 and CDR2 from the germline V gene are SEHNR and FQNEAQ (reference sequence). J was trimmed by 5 bases and V by 4 bases; bases with no gene match: 8. This CDR3 contains 17 residues. DNA for the CDR3: TGTGCCAGCAGCTGGGGACTAGCGGGAGGGCCCGTAGACGAGCAGTACTTC. It specifies CASSWGLAGGPVDEQYF.

V and J are TRBV7-8 and TRBJ2-7, with 8 bases matching TRBD2. The CDR3 contains 16 residues. Trimming removed 4 bases from V and 1 base from J; junction bases left unmatched: 9. From germline, CDR1 is SGHVS and CDR2 FQNEAQ. The DNA for the CDR3 is TGTGCCAGCAGCTATAAGGGGACTAGTTTATCCTACGAGCAGTACTTC. Translated, it gives CASSYKGTSLSYEQYF.

As to this clone: Germline and junction disagree at one end, which may indicate a read error. CDR3 in amino acids: CASSFRDTSGGYNEQFF. The CDR3, as DNA: TGTGCTAGCAGCTTTAGGGATACTAGCGGGGGATACAATGAGCAGTTCTTC. The chain recombines TRBV7-7 with TRBJ2-1; 11 bases line up with TRBD2. The CDR3 consists of 17 residues. Looked up from germline, CDR1 is SSHAT and CDR2 is FNYEAQ (reference sequence).

This rearrangement joins TRBV5-6 to TRBJ2-5; D possibly corresponds to TRBD1 (7 bases). V was trimmed by 4 bases and J by 1 base, leaving 11 bases between them. This CDR3 is 14 amino acids long. Germline V gene lookup returns CDR1 SGHDT and CDR2 YYEEEE. The CDR3 DNA is TGTGCCAGCAGCCAGGGGGACTTCCAAGAGACCCAGTACTTC. It yields the protein CASSQGDFQETQYF.

V usage is TRBV28 and J usage is TRBJ1-1; 9 bases match TRBD1. V gave up 2 bases and J gave up 3 bases; unmatched junction bases: 13. The CDR3 consists of 18 residues. Germline V lookup: CDR1 MDHEN, CDR2 SYDVKM. In DNA form, the CDR3 reads TGTGCCAGCAGTTTAAGGTTTGGGGACAGGGAGAGGGACACTGAAGCTTTCTTT. Its protein product is CASSLRFGDRERDTEAFF.

This chain joins TRBV6-1 and TRBJ2-7; no clear D gene. The CDR3 spans 16 residues. Germline CDR1 is MNHNS and CDR2 is SASEGT. Between the trimmed V and J ends, which lost 7 bases and 1 base, there was a span of 20 bases. The chain's CDR3 is CASNKAPRSESYEQYF. The CDR3 nucleotides read TGTGCCAGCAATAAAGCGCCCCGGTCTGAATCCTACGAGCAGTACTTC.

The rearrangement links TRBV28 to TRBJ2-5; D perhaps matches TRBD1 (6 bases). V was clipped by 1 base and J by 4 bases, with 13 bases between them. Per germline, CDR1 MDHEN and CDR2 SYDVKM. The CDR3 is 15 amino acids. The DNA of the CDR3 is TGTGCCAGCAGTTTATTTGGGGGCCTGGGAGAGACCCAGTACTTC. It encodes CASSLFGGLGETQYF.

This rearrangement joins TRBV20-1 to TRBJ1-6; D unclear. CDR1 and CDR2 (germline): DFQATT, SNEGSKA (reference sequence). V lost 3 bases and J 14 bases, leaving 11 bases between the germline ends. This CDR3 is 11 amino acids long. The CDR3 nucleotides are TGCAGTGCTAGGGCACCCGGGTCCCTCCACTTT. It encodes CSARAPGSLHF.

The chain carries TRBV4-3 and TRBJ2-3, with 10 nucleotides matching TRBD2. Germline V gives CDR1 LGHNA, CDR2 YSLEER. This CDR3 comprises 16 residues. J lost 4 bases, V lost 1 base, and 5 bases had no gene match. This CDR3 is CASSQVSSGRADTQYF. The CDR3 nucleotides read TGCGCCAGCAGCCAAGTTTCTAGCGGGAGAGCAGATACGCAGTATTTT.

The CDR3 DNA is TGTGCCACCAGACAGTCGAACACTGAAGCTTTCTTT. It codes for CATRQSNTEAFF. This chain links TRBV19 with TRBJ1-1, with a tentative D call TRBD1 (5 bases). CDR3 length equals 12 residues. Per the germline V gene, CDR1 is LNHDA and CDR2 is SQIVND (reference sequence). Trimming removed 10 bases from V and 1 base from J, with 10 bases in between.

V is TRBV5-6 and J is TRBJ2-7, with D possibly being TRBD2 (6 bases). This CDR3 has 16 residues. From germline, CDR1 is SGHDT and CDR2 YYEEEE. V lost 4 bases and J 2 bases, leaving 19 bases between the germline ends. The CDR3 loop is CASSLRSGLATYEQYF. CDR3 nucleotides: TGTGCCAGCAGCCTCCGCTCGGGACTTGCGACCTACGAGCAGTACTTC.

The chain uses TRBV5-1 and TRBJ2-3, with no clear D. Per germline, CDR1 SGHRS and CDR2 YFSETQ. This CDR3 has 13 amino acids. The V end was cut by 5 bases, the J end by 2 bases, with 9 bases between. The CDR3 DNA is TGCGCCAGCAGTGCTAGACTCACAGATACGCAGTATTTT. Translated, it gives CASSARLTDTQYF.